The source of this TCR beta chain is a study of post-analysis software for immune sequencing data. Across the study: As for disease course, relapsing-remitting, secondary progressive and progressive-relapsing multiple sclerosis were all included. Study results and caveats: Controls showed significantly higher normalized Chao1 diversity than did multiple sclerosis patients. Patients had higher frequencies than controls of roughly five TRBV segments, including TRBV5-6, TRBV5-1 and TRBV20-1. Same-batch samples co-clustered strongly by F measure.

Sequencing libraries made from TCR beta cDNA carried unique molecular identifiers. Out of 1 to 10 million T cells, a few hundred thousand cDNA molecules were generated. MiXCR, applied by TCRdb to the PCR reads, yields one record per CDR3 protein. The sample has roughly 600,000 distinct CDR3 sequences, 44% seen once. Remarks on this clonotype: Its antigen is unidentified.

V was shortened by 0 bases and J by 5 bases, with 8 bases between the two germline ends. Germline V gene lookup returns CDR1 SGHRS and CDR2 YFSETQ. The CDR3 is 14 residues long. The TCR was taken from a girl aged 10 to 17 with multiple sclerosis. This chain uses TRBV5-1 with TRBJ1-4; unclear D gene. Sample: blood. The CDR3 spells CASSLAGRNEKLFF. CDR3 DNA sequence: TGCGCCAGCAGCTTGGCGGGGAGAAATGAAAAACTGTTTTTT.